The 3 T cell receptor beta chains listed next were all sequenced from one sample in a study of Graves' ophthalmopathy and Graves' hyperthyroidism. RNA transcripts yielded amplified TCR beta CDR3 regions. Second-round multiplex PCR came after first-round RT-PCR with HTBI primers. MiXCR was run by TCRdb on the multiplex PCR reads, yielding one entry per CDR3 protein. The data contain some 390,000 distinct CDR3 sequences, around 20% of them seen just once; the ten biggest clones take up 1.6%. Sequenced material: peripheral blood. The origin of the receptors is a woman aged 18 to 35 with Graves' ophthalmopathy.

This clonotype was seen ten or more times. A much bigger clone sits one base away, suggesting this may be a read error. The chain links TRBV25-1 to TRBJ1-1; a weak D match, TRBD1 (6 bases). The length of the CDR3 is 13 residues. CDR1 MGHDK and CDR2 SYGVNS come from the germline V gene. CDR3 in DNA: TGTGCCAGCGGGTACAGGGAAAATACTGAAGCTTCCTTT. This codes for CASGYRENTEASF.

This clonotype was counted many times. This chain links TRBV7-9 with TRBJ2-5; D possibly corresponds to TRBD1 (5 bases). Trimming cost V 2 bases and J 13 bases, with 11 bases left between them. The V gene's germline CDR1 is SEHNR and CDR2 FQNEAQ (reference sequence). CDR3 length equals 11 residues. The CDR3 protein is CASSLIETAYF. In DNA, the CDR3 is TGTGCCAGCAGCTTAATCGAGACAGCGTACTTC. Full variable domain (outside the CDR3, taken from reference TRBV7-9 and TRBJ2-5): DTGVSQNPRHKITKRGQNVTFRCDPISEHNRLYWYRQTLGQGPEFLTYFQNEAQLEKSRLLSDRFSAERPKGSFSTLEIQRTEQGDSAMYLCASSLIETAYFGPGTRLLVL.

The table lists this clonotype with many counts. The chain links TRBV19 to TRBJ1-1, with D unresolved. In germline, CDR1 is LNHDA, CDR2 SQIVND (reference sequence). The germline V and J ends were trimmed by 3 bases and 0 bases, with 20 bases remaining between them. This CDR3 region has 18 residues. The CDR3 loop is CASSIPYGTGRVNTEAFF. The CDR3 DNA is TGTGCCAGTAGTATTCCTTACGGTACCGGGCGGGTGAACACTGAAGCTTTCTTT.